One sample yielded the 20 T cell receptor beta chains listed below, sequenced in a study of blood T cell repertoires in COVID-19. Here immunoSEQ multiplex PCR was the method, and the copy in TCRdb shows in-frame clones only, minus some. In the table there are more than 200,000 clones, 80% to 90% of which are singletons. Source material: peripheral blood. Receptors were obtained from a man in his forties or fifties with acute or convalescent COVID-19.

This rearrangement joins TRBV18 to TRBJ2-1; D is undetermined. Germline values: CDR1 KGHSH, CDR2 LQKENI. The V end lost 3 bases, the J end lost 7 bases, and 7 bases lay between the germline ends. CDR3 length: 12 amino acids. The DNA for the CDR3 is TGTGCCAGCTCACCGGGCCGGAATGAGCAGTTCTTC. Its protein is CASSPGRNEQFF. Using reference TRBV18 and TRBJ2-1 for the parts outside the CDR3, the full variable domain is NAGVMQNPRHLVRRRGQEARLRCSPMKGHSHVYWYRQLPEEGLKFMVYLQKENIIDESGMPKERFSAEFPKEGPSILRIQQVVRGDSAAYFCASSPGRNEQFFGPGTRLTVL.

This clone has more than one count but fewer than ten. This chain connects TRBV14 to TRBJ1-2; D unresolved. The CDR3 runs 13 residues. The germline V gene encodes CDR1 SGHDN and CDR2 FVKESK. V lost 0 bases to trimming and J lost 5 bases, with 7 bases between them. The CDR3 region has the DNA TGTGCCAGCAGCCAAGATCGACAATATGGCTACACCTTC. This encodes CASSQDRQYGYTF. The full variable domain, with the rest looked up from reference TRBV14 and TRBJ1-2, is EAGVTQFPSHSVIEKGQTVTLRCDPISGHDNLYWYRRVMGKEIKFLLHFVKESKQDESGMPNNRFLAERTGGTYSTLKVQPAELEDSGVYFCASSQDRQYGYTFGSGTRLTVV.

CDR3 protein: CASREGRNTEAFF. The CDR3 DNA is TGTGCCAGCAGGGAGGGGAGGAACACTGAAGCTTTCTTT. The V gene is TRBV6-5, the J gene TRBJ1-1; D perhaps matches TRBD1 (5 bases). Germline CDR1 MNHEY, CDR2 SVGAGI. Trimming took 6 bases from V and 1 from J, leaving 9 bases between them. The CDR3 is 13 amino acids.

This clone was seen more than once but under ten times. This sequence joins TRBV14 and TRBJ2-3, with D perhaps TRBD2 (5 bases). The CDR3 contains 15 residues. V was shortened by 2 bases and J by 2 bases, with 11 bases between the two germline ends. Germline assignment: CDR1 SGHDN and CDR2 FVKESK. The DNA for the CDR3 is TGTGCCAGCAGCCAACGGGGATTCGTCACAGATACGCAGTATTTT. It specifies CASSQRGFVTDTQYF.

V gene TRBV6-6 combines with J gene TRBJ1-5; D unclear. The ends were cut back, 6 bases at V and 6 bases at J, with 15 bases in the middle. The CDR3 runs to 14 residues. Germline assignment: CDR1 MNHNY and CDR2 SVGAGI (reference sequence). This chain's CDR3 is CASRGSAASQPQHF. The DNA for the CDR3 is TGTGCCAGCAGAGGGAGCGCGGCGAGTCAGCCCCAGCATTTT.

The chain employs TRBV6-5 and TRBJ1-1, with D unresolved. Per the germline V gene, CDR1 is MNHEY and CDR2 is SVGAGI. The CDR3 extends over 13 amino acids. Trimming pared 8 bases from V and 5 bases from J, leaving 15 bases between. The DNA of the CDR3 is TGTGCCAGCTCCGAGGAGGTTTGGACTGAAGCTTTCTTT. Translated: CASSEEVWTEAFF.

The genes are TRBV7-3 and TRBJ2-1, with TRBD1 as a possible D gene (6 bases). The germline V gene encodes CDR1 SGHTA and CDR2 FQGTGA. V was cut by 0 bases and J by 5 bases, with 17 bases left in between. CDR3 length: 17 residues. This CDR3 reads CASSLTFGTLSDNEQFF. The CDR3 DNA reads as TGTGCCAGCAGCTTAACTTTCGGGACATTATCTGACAATGAGCAGTTCTTC. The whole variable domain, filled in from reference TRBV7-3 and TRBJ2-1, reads GAGVSQTPSNKVTEKGKYVELRCDPISGHTALYWYRQSLGQGPEFLIYFQGTGAADDSGLPNDRFFAVRPEGSVSTLKIQRTERGDSAVYLCASSLTFGTLSDNEQFFGPGTRLTVL.

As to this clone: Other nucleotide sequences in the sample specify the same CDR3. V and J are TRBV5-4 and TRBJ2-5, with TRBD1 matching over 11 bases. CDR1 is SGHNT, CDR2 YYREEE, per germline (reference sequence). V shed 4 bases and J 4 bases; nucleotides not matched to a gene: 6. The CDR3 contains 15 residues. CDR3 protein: CASSPPGTGGETQYF. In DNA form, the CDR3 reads TGTGCCAGCAGCCCTCCCGGGACAGGGGGAGAGACCCAGTACTTC.

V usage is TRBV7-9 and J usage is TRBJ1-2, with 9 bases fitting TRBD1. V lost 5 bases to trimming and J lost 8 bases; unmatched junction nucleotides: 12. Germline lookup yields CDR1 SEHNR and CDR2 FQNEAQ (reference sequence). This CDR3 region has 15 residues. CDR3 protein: CASSPRTGDSVGYTF. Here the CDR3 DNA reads TGTGCCAGCAGCCCCAGGACAGGGGACTCAGTGGGCTACACCTTC.

CDR3 amino acids: CASSPEGRGGLTGELFF. The CDR3 DNA reads TGCGCCAGCAGCCCCGAGGGAAGGGGGGGCCTCACCGGGGAGCTGTTTTTT. V gene TRBV5-1 combines with J gene TRBJ2-2; tentatively, D is TRBD2 (7 bases). V lost 4 bases to trimming and J lost 4 bases, with 20 bases between them. Germline assignment: CDR1 SGHRS and CDR2 YFSETQ. This CDR3 is built from 17 residues.

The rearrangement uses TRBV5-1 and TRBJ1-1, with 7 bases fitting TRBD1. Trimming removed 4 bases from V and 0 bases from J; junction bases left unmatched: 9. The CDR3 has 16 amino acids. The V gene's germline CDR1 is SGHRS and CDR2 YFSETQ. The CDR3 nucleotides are TGCGCCAGCAGCGGCGGGACAGCCCTTCTGAACACTGAAGCTTTCTTT. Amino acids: CASSGGTALLNTEAFF.

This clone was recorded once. CDR3 protein: CASSDPGTGIGNTIYF. Here the CDR3 DNA reads TGTGCCAGCAGTGACCCCGGGACAGGGATTGGAAACACCATATATTTT. The chain carries TRBV2 and TRBJ1-3; TRBD1 matches 9 bases. There are 16 residues in the CDR3. Per germline, CDR1 SNHLY and CDR2 FYNNEI. The trim removed 3 bases at V and 3 bases at J, leaving 6 bases unmatched.

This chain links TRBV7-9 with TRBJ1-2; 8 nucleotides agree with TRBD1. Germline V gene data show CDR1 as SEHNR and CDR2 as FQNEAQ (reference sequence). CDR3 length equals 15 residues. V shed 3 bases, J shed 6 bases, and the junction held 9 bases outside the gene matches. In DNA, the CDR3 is TGTGCCAGCAGCTTTTCTGACAGGGGTCCCCATGGCTACACCTTC. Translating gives CASSFSDRGPHGYTF.

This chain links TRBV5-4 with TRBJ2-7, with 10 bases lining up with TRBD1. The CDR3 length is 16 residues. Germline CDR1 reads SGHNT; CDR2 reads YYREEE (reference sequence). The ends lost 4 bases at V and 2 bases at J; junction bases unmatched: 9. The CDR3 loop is CASSPFSGTGAYEQYF. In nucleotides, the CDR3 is TGTGCCAGCAGCCCATTTTCCGGGACAGGGGCCTACGAGCAGTACTTC.

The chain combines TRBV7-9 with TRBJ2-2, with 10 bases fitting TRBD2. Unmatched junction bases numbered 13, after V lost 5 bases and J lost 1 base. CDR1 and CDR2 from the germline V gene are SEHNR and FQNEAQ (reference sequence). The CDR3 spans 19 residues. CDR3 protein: CASSPRFRSGGVNTGELFF. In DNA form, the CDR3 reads TGTGCCAGCAGCCCCCGGTTTCGCAGCGGGGGGGTGAACACCGGGGAGCTGTTTTTT.

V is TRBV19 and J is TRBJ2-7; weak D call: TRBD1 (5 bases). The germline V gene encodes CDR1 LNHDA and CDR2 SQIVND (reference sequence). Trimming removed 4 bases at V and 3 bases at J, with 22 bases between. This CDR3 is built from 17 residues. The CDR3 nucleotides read TGTGCCAGTAGTAGGGGCGGAAGAGGACAAGGCCGCTACGAGCAGTACTTC. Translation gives CASSRGGRGQGRYEQYF.

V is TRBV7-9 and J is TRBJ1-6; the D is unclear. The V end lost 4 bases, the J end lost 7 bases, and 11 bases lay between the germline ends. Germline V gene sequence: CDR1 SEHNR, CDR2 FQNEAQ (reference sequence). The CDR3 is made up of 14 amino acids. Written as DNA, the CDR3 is TGTGCCAGCAGCTACGAACAGCCAAATTCACCCCTCCACTTT. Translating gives CASSYEQPNSPLHF.

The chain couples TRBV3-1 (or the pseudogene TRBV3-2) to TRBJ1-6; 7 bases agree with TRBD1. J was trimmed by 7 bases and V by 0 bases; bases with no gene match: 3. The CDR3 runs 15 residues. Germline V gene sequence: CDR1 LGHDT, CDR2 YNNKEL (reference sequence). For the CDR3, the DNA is TGTGCCAGCAGCCAAGATAGGGGGCTAAATTCACCCCTCCACTTT. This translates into CASSQDRGLNSPLHF.

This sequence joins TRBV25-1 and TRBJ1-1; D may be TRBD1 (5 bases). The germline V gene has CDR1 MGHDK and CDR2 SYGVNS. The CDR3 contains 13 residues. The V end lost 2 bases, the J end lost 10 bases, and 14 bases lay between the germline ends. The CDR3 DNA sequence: TGTGCCAGCAGTGAAGAGGGAGGGGTTCGAGCTTTCTTT. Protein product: CASSEEGGVRAFF.

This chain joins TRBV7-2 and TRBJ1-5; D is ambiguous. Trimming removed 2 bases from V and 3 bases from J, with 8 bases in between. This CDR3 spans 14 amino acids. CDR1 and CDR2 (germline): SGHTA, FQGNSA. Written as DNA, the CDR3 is TGTGCCAGCAGCTTACAATCAATCAATCAGCCCCAGCATTTT. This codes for CASSLQSINQPQHF.